This is a list of T cell receptor beta chains from one sample in a study of blood T cell repertoires in COVID-19. TCRdb keeps only in-frame clones here, not all; method: immunoSEQ multiplex PCR. The data hold some 300,000 clones, with more than 85% observed a single time. Material for sequencing was peripheral blood. These receptors originate from a man aged 70 or older with acute or convalescent COVID-19. CDR3s include the opening cysteine and the closing phenylalanine or tryptophan. The order of the fields is clone size, J gene, V gene, D gene, CDR3 DNA, CDR3 protein. The D gene is left open where the match is weak. Only some rows state a clone size, as once, few, many or a class for expanded clones.

>NA|TRBJ2-3|TRBV24-1|TRBD2
TGTGCCACCAGTGAATCAGAGCGGGAAGGGACAGATACGCAGTATTTT
CATSESEREGTDTQYF
>NA|TRBJ2-3|TRBV27|NA
TGTGCCAGCAGTATCAAGAGGAGCACAGATACGCAGTATTTT
CASSIKRSTDTQYF
>few|TRBJ1-3|TRBV23-1|NA
TGCGCCAGCAGTCAACCGGGGACTGCCGGTCAAGGAAACACCATATATTTT
CASSQPGTAGQGNTIYF
>NA|TRBJ2-5|TRBV24-1|TRBD2
TGTGCCACCAGTGTAGCGGGGGGAGGGAAAGAGACCCAGTACTTC
CATSVAGGGKETQYF
>NA|TRBJ2-1|TRBV7-3|NA
TGTGCCAGCAGCTTAATGCCAGGGGGGTACAATGAGCAGTTCTTC
CASSLMPGGYNEQFF
>NA|TRBJ2-1|TRBV28|TRBD2
TGTGCCAGCAAGAGCGGGGGGGCCCACAATGAGCAGTTCTTC
CASKSGGAHNEQFF
>NA|TRBJ1-6|TRBV2|TRBD1
TGTGCCAGCAGTGAAGCCTTAGCTTTACAGGGGGCGCAGGATAATTCACCCCTCCACTTT
CASSEALALQGAQDNSPLHF
>NA|TRBJ2-3|TRBV7-6|TRBD2
TGTGCCAGCAGCTTAGCGGCGGGAGCAGGTGATACGCAGTATTTT
CASSLAAGAGDTQYF
>NA|TRBJ2-7|TRBV6-2/TRBV6-3|TRBD1
TGTGCCAGCAGTCAAGGGGGGACAGGGGCCTACGAGCAGTACTTC
CASSQGGTGAYEQYF
>NA|TRBJ1-1|TRBV29-1|NA
TGCAGCGTTGAGCCCGGGTTCACTGAAGCTTTCTTT
CSVEPGFTEAFF
>few|TRBJ2-6|TRBV6-1|NA
TGTGCCAGCAGTGCTCGATCTGAAACAACTGGGGCCAACGTCCTGACTTTC
CASSARSETTGANVLTF
>NA|TRBJ2-7|TRBV10-3|NA
TGTGCCATCAGTGAGTCTACAGGTACCTACGAGCAGTACTTC
CAISESTGTYEQYF
>NA|TRBJ1-2|TRBV5-6|NA
TGTGCCAGCAGCTTGGCGGCGAGGCTCGATGGCTACACCTTC
CASSLAARLDGYTF
>NA|TRBJ1-2|TRBV4-2|NA
TGTGCCAGCAGCCAAGCCACAGGTAATGGCTACACCTTC
CASSQATGNGYTF
>NA|TRBJ2-7|TRBV5-4|TRBD1
TGTGCCAGCAGCAACAGGGGAATTAGGTACGAGCAGTACTTC
CASSNRGIRYEQYF
>NA|TRBJ2-3|TRBV24-1|TRBD1
TGTGCCACCAGTGATTCCGGGACAGGGTTACCAGATACGCAGTATTTT
CATSDSGTGLPDTQYF
>NA|TRBJ1-1|TRBV6-5|NA
TGTGCCAGCAGTTACTGGGAGTCGTCAGAAGCTTTCTTT
CASSYWESSEAFF
>NA|TRBJ1-3|TRBV7-9|NA
TGTGCCAGCAGCCGGGACTTTTCTGGAAACACCATATATTTT
CASSRDFSGNTIYF
>NA|TRBJ1-3|TRBV11-1|NA
TGTGCCAGCAGCTGGACCGGACTGAACTCTGGAAACACCATATATTTT
CASSWTGLNSGNTIYF
>NA|TRBJ2-3|TRBV7-2|NA
TGTGCCATCCGAGGACTATCCCGCACAGATACGCAGTATTTT
CAIRGLSRTDTQYF
>NA|TRBJ1-6|TRBV9|NA
TGTGCCAGCAGCGTAGGCGTCGCTTATTCACCCCTCCACTTT
CASSVGVAYSPLHF
>NA|TRBJ2-1|TRBV28|TRBD1
TGTGCCAGCAAGGACAGGAGTTATGAGCAGTTCTTC
CASKDRSYEQFF
>NA|TRBJ1-1|TRBV28|NA
TGTGCCAGCAGTTCATCCCCGGGACAAATGAACACTGAAGCTTTCTTT
CASSSSPGQMNTEAFF
>once|TRBJ1-2|TRBV19|TRBD1
TGTGCCAGTAGTCCCGTCGGACAGGTCCTCTATGGCTACACCTTC
CASSPVGQVLYGYTF
>NA|TRBJ2-3|TRBV9|TRBD2
TGTGCCAGCAGCCGGACTAGCGGGACCTCTAGCACAGATACGCAGTATTTT
CASSRTSGTSSTDTQYF
>NA|TRBJ1-1|TRBV18|TRBD1
TGTGCCAGCTCCCCTGGACAGGCAGCCGAAGCTTTCTTT
CASSPGQAAEAFF
>NA|TRBJ1-6|TRBV19|NA
TGTGCCAGTAGTGGTGGGGGGTCCTATAATTCACCCCTCCACTTT
CASSGGGSYNSPLHF
>NA|TRBJ2-3|TRBV28|TRBD2
TGTGCCAGCAGTCCTGCCGGGACTAGCGGGTTAGATACGCAGTATTTT
CASSPAGTSGLDTQYF
>few|TRBJ2-7|TRBV5-4|TRBD2
TGTGCCAGCAGCTTGGGGGGGGGAACATTCTACGAGCAGTACTTC
CASSLGGGTFYEQYF